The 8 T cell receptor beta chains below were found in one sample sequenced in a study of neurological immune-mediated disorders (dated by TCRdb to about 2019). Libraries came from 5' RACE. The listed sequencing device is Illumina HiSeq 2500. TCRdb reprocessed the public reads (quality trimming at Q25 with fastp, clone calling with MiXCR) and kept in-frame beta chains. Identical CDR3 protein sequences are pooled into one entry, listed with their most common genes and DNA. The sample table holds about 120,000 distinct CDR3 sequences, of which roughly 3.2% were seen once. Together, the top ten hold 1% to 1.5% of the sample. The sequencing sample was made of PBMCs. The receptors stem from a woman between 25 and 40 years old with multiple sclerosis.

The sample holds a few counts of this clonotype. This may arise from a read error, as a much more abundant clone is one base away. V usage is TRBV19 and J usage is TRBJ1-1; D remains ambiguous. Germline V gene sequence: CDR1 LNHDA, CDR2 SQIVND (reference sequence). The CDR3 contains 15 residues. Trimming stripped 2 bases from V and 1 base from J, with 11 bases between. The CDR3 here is CASSIHRLGNTEAFF. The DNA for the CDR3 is TGTGCCAGTAGTATACACCGGCTAGGGAACACTGAAGCTTTCTTT.

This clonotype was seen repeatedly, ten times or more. CDR3 sequence reads: CASSLAVNEQFF. DNA for the CDR3: TGCGCCAGCAGCTTGGCTGTCAATGAGCAGTTCTTC. The gene calls are TRBV5-1 and TRBJ2-1; D not certain. Looked up from germline, CDR1 is SGHRS and CDR2 is YFSETQ. V was clipped by 0 bases and J by 6 bases, with 4 bases between them. This CDR3 is built from 12 residues.

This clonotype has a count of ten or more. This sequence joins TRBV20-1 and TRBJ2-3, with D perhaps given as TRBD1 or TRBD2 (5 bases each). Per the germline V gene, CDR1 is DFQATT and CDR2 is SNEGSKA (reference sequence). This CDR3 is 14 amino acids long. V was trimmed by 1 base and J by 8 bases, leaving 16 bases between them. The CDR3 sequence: CSARVTPGLSTQYF. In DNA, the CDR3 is TGCAGTGCTAGAGTCACCCCGGGGCTTTCTACGCAGTATTTT.

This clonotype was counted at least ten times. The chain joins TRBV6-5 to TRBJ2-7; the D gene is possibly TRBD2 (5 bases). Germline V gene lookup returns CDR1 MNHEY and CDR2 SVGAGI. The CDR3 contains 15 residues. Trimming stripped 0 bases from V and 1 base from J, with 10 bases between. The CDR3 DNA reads TGTGCCAGCAGTTACTCCCTAGCCCTTTCCTACGAGCAGTACTTC. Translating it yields CASSYSLALSYEQYF.

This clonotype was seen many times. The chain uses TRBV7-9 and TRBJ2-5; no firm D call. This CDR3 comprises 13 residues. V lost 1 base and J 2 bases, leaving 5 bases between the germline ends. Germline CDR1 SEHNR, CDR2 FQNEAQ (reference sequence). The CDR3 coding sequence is TGTGCCAGCAGCTTAGTACTTCAAGAGACCCAGTACTTC. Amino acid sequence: CASSLVLQETQYF. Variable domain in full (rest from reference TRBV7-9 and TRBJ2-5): DTGVSQNPRHKITKRGQNVTFRCDPISEHNRLYWYRQTLGQGPEFLTYFQNEAQLEKSRLLSDRFSAERPKGSFSTLEIQRTEQGDSAMYLCASSLVLQETQYFGPGTRLLVL.

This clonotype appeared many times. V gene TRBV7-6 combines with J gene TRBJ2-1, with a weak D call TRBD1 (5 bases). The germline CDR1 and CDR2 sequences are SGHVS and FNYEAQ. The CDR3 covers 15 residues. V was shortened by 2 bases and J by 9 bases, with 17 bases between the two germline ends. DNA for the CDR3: TGTGCCAGCAGCTTATCCCCTAAGGGGTGGGCTGAGCAGTTCTTC. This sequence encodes CASSLSPKGWAEQFF.

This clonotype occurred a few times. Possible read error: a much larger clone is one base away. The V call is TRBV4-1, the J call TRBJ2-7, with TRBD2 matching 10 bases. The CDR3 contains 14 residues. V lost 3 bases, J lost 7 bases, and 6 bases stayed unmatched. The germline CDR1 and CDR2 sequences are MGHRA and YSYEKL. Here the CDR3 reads CASSQGGLAEEQYF. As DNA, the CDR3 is TGCGCCAGCAGCCAGGGCGGACTAGCGGAAGAGCAGTACTTC.

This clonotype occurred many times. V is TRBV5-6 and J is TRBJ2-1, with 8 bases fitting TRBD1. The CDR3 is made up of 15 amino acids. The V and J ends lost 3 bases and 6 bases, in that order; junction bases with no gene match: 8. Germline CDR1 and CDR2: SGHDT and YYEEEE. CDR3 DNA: TGTGCCAGCAGCTCACGGACAGGGTCGGTCAATGAGCAGTTCTTC. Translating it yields CASSSRTGSVNEQFF.